The rows below give T cell receptor beta chains drawn from one sample of a study of CD8 T cells in ankylosing spondylitis. TCRdb itself ran the 5' RACE reads through MiXCR, one entry per CDR3 protein. The table lists 35,000 to 40,000 distinct CDR3 sequences, more than 15% of them singletons. The sample consisted of blood. Receptors were obtained from a male donor with ankylosing spondylitis or in good health (not recorded which). CDR3s include the opening cysteine and the closing phenylalanine or tryptophan. A D gene is named only where the DNA matches it firmly.

D	V	CDR3
.	TRBV12-3/TRBV12-4	CASAPLGPDTQYF
.	TRBV6-5	CASSYGQASTDTQYF
TRBD2	TRBV6-5	CASGESSGSYNEQFF
TRBD2	TRBV29-1	CSVKIAGGHTGELFF
TRBD2	TRBV12-3/TRBV12-4	CASSSFGTSGGDEQFF
TRBD1	TRBV5-5	CASSLAGGVTNEKLFF
.	TRBV12-3/TRBV12-4	CASSLRDNTYEQYF
.	TRBV29-1	CSGRDVSSNEQFF
TRBD1	TRBV5-1	CASRLPGQGYEQYF
.	TRBV27	CASSWQGFTDTQYF
TRBD1	TRBV24-1	CATSDHRGTGELFF
TRBD1	TRBV6-5	CASSWGQGASQYF
.	TRBV6-2/TRBV6-3	CASVSGNYGYTF
.	TRBV12-3/TRBV12-4	CASSLVLSAAVNEQFF
.	TRBV20-1	CSASPQAREKLFF
TRBD1	TRBV5-1	CASSWTGSPEAFF
.	TRBV7-2	CASSSPRDLTDTQYF
.	TRBV29-1	CSVGWSSYNEQFF
.	TRBV7-2	CASSLVGLAETQYF
.	TRBV9	CASSAMRGFPTF
TRBD1	TRBV28	CASSPYLSGQGFINQPQHF
TRBD1	TRBV4-1	CASSRTGAGNTEAFF